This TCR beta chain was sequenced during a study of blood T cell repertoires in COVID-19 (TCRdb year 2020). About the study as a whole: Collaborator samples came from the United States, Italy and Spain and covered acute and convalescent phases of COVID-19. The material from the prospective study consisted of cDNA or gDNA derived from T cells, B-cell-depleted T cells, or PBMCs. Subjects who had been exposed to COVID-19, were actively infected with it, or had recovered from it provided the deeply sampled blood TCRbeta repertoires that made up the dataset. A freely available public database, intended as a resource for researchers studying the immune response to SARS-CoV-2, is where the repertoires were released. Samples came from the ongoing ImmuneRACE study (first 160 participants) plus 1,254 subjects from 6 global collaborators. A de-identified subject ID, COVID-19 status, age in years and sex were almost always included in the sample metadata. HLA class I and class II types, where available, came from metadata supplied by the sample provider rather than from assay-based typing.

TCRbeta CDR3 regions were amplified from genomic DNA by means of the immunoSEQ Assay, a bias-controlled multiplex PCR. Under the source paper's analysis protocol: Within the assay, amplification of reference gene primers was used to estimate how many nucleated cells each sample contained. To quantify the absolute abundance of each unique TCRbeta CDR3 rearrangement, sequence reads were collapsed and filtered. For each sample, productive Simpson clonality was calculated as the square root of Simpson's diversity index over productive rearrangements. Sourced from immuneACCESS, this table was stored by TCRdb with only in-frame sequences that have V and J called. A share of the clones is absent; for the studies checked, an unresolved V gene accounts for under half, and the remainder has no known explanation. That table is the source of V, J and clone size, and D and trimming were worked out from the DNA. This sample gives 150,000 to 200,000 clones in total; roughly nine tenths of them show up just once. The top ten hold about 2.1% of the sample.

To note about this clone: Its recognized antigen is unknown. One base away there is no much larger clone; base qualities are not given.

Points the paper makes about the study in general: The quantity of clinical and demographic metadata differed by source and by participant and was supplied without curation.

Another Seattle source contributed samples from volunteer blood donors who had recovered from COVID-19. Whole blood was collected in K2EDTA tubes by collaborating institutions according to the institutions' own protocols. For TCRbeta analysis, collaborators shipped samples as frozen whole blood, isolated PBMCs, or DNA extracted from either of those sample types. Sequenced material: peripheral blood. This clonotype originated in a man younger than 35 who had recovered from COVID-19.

The CDR3 region reads CAWSVRGNQPQHF. Read as DNA, the sequence is TGTGCCTGGAGTGTTAGAGGTAATCAGCCCCAGCATTTT. The chain is assembled from TRBV30 and TRBJ1-5, with the D segment identity uncertain. The CDR3 spans 13 residues, from the cysteine through the phenylalanine. Only the CDR3 region is kept as DNA, spanning 39 bases read in frame from base 1. Relative to germline, V is 0 bases shorter and J is 4 bases shorter, with 7 bases between their ends. Sequences GTSNPN (CDR1) and SVGIG (CDR2) are obtained from the germline V gene (reference sequence).